This is a list of T cell receptor beta chains from one sample in a study of beta chain features in type 1 diabetes. Measured with immunoSEQ multiplex PCR; TCRdb has only the in-frame clones, and not every one. The sample yields 330,000 or so clones, about 12% seen once. Sequenced: naive CD4+ T cells from blood. These receptors were taken from a young woman with type 1 diabetes. Each CDR3 is given without its conserved first and last residue. Not every row has a clone size; where given, it reads once, few, many or a size class.

v_call | cdr3_length | clone_size | cdr3_aa
TRBV7-9 | 11 | few | ASSLGGGTEAF
TRBV5-1 | 15 | few | ASSLGLRTSGEETQY
TRBV18 | 12 | few | ASSPNSYTDTQY
TRBV11-2 | 15 | - | ASSFTGGERAKNIQY
TRBV14 | 13 | few | ASSQAGTSGNEQF
TRBV4-1 | 13 | - | ASSQPTSGMYEQY
TRBV13 | 15 | - | ASSLMLAGPGHNEQF
TRBV21-1 | 13 | - | ASSKEGDNGETQY
TRBV27 | 15 | - | ASSFRSLGVSYNEQF
TRBV15 | 10 | few | ATSSPDQPQH
TRBV29-1 | 9 | few | SVEEKLGYT
TRBV6-4 | 12 | - | ASSRQGSYNEQF
TRBV13 | 12 | few | ASSSRGGRETQY
TRBV29-1 | 10 | few | SVEMAPYEQY
TRBV6-4 | 11 | few | ASSEFSIYEQY
TRBV2 | 13 | few | ASRERQGGYNEQF
TRBV6-5 | 14 | few | ASSYSARGLGETQY
TRBV7-2 | 15 | - | ASSLGGGRSSYNEQF
TRBV18 | 12 | few | ASSPLQGSSEQY
TRBV25-1 | 13 | - | ASSDQWPGHNEQF
TRBV30 | 11 | few | AWSGRMNTEAF
TRBV28 | 13 | - | ASSLPTGTGNTIY
TRBV30 | 19 | - | AWSVDPLLTSGSELWDEQF
TRBV5-1 | 11 | few | ASSFQGSGGYT
TRBV4-2 | 13 | - | ASSQDNYSNQPQH
TRBV9 | 10 | - | ASSVFAGEQF
TRBV9 | 12 | few | ASSLSGLGETQY
TRBV5-1 | 16 | - | ASSLTGPLQGLADTQY
TRBV28 | 12 | - | ASRRQGRVETQY
TRBV7-2 | 11 | - | ASRLQGYDEQF
TRBV27 | 12 | - | ASSYQGKLETQY
TRBV12-5 | 14 | few | ASGAPTGTKADTQY
TRBV30 | 12 | - | AWSWTGRNEKLF
TRBV7-2 | 11 | few | ASSPRQRDEQY
TRBV29-1 | 12 | few | SITPRGEVYEQY
TRBV10-3 | 12 | once | ATRWRQGTDEQY
TRBV14 | 11 | - | ASSQGGGYGYT
TRBV4-2 | 15 | few | ASSHGLGRTIQETQY
TRBV19 | 13 | few | ASIRDRLSTDTQY
TRBV5-1 | 12 | - | ASSPGGLGDEQF
TRBV7-2 | 12 | few | ASSLARDNYEQY
TRBV29-1 | 11 | few | SQRRGWGNEQF
TRBV4-2 | 13 | few | ASSQDPGQLYEQY
TRBV7-9 | 11 | - | ASSSRSVKTQY
TRBV6-4 | 10 | - | ASSPQQRTQY
TRBV7-2 | 9 | - | ASSKTSGRY
TRBV5-6 | 11 | few | ASSSDRESPLH
TRBV29-1 | 13 | few | SEAGPFGPSYGYT
TRBV29-1 | 11 | few | SGARSSYNEQF
TRBV10-3 | 12 | - | AIRPSRESGEQY
TRBV11-3 | 11 | few | ASSLASEGELF